This T cell receptor (beta chain) was recovered during a study of molecular identifiers for immune sequencing clone quantification (dated 2018 in TCRdb). Turning to the overall study: For a replicate experiment, the RNA from either about 20,000 or 100,000 naive CD8 T cells was divided into five aliquots, and four of those aliquots went on to sequencing. CD8 T cells were used in a methods study to benchmark molecular-identifier clustering-based TCR repertoire sequencing (MIDCIRS) and TCR RNA copy counting.

Naive CD8 T cell libraries were made from approximately 20,000 to 1,000,000 sorted cells using 10%, 30% or 50% of purified RNA. Naive CD8 T cells, defined as CD8+CD4-CCR7+CD45RA+, were FACS-sorted into RLT Plus buffer on a BD FACSAria II. Detection sensitivity was tested by spiking Jurkat RNA equal to approximately 9 TCR copies' worth into samples containing about 19,000-1,000,000 naive CD8 T cells. Enrichment of CD8 T cells was performed with RosetteSep CD8+ T Cell Enrichment Cocktail and Ficoll-Paque, after which ACK red cell lysis was carried out. Libraries came from PCR. TCRdb lists the instrument as NextSeq 500. Bulk TCR libraries were made following a previously described method, with the TCR primers given in Table S5. The Qiagen AllPrep DNA/RNA kit was used to purify total RNA. Before any analysis, reads coming from multiple sequencing runs of the same library were combined into one pool. Concerning the study's data processing: Only reads with exact TCR constant sequence were kept, trimmed to 150 nt, and grouped by their 12-nt molecular barcodes. Within each barcode group, reads were sub-clustered at a 15% Levenshtein threshold, and quality-weighted consensus sequences were built per RNA molecule. Non-functional sequences were excluded, and lower-count sequences lying one edit away from another sequence were also excluded. Barcode sub-clusters with fewer than 20% of the maximum read count were removed, based on fitting two negative binomial distributions. The public reads were reprocessed in TCRdb via fastp at Q25 and MiXCR, keeping in-frame beta chains. CDR3 protein sequences are deduplicated, and each keeps its most common genes and DNA. TCRdb, not the original authors, processed these V and J calls. This sample is represented by about 630,000 distinct CDR3 sequences; approximately 24% of them were singletons. The ten biggest clones cover about 0.8% of the sample.

The CDR3 holds 14 amino acids from the cysteine to the phenylalanine. Only the CDR3 region is kept as DNA, spanning 42 bases read in frame from base 1. From V the trimming removes 5 bases and from J it removes 7 bases, while the gene matches leave 7 bases of the junction unaccounted for. CDR1 and CDR2 are drawn from the germline V gene (reference sequence): SEHNR, FQNEAQ. Results the study describes overall, beyond this receptor: Identical TCR molecules sharing a barcode could cause highly expanded clone sizes to be underestimated. Clones above 20 RNA copies held over 97% of molecules in CMV-specific effector cells but under 1% in naive cells. The naive libraries included spiked-in Jurkat TCR RNA (roughly nine copies' worth), and this RNA is not part of the donor repertoire. Modeling indicated roughly 3.2 TCR RNA copies recovered per cell, compared with approximately 10 by digital PCR, which implies a capture efficiency of approximately 30%. Without barcode sub-clustering, chimeric consensus sequences inflated TCR diversity; chimeras reached as high as 47%. Spiked-in Jurkat TCR RNA equivalent to a single cell was reported to be detectable even among 800,000 to 1,000,000 naive CD8 T cells.

The sample holds many counts of this clonotype. The target of this receptor is not known. Per-nucleotide qualities are absent, and no much larger clonotype sits a single base away. The specimen was naive CD8+ T cells from blood, with Jurkat cell RNA spiked in. This specimen's cell subset or site label, per the study, means: FACS-sorted CD8+CD4-CCR7+CD45RA+ naive T cells. Rearrangement joined TRBV7-9 to TRBJ2-2; 7 of the junction bases match TRBD2. This TCR was recovered from a human donor in good health. Some libraries in this study had Jurkat cell RNA spiked in. The CDR3 protein is CASSPTSESGELFF. The nucleotide sequence is given as TGTGCCAGCAGCCCTACTAGCGAGAGCGGGGAGCTGTTTTTT.